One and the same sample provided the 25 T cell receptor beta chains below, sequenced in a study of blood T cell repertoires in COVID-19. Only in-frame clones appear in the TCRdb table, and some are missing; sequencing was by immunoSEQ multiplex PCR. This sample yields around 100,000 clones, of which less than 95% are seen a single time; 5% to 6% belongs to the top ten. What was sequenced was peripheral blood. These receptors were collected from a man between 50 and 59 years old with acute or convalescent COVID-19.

DNA for the CDR3: TGTGCCAGCAGAAAGGCAGGGAATTTCATGAACACTGAAGCTTTCTTT. This encodes CASRKAGNFMNTEAFF. The rearrangement joins TRBV27 to TRBJ1-1, with D maybe TRBD1 (5 bases). The V end lost 6 bases, the J end lost 0 bases, and 17 bases lay between the germline ends. Germline-derived CDR1 and CDR2 are MNHEY and SMNVEV (reference sequence). The CDR3 length is 16 residues.

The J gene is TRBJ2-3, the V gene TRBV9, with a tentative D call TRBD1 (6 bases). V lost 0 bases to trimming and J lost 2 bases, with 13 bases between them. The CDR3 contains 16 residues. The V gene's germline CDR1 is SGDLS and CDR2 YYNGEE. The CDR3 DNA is TGTGCCAGCAGCGTAGGTTGGGGGCGTAACACAGATACGCAGTATTTT. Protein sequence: CASSVGWGRNTDTQYF.

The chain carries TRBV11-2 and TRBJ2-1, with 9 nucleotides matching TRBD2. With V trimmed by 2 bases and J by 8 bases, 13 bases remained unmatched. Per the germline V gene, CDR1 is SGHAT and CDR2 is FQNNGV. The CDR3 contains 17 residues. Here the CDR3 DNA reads TGTGCCAGCAGCTTAATCTTTGCTCGCGGGAGGGCCCATGAGCAGTTCTTC. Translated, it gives CASSLIFARGRAHEQFF.

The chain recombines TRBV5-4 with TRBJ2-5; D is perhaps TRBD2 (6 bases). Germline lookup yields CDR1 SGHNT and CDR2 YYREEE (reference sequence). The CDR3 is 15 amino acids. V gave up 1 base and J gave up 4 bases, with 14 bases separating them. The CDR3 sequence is CASSLFSGASETQYF. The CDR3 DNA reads TGTGCCAGCAGCTTGTTTTCGGGAGCGTCAGAGACCCAGTACTTC. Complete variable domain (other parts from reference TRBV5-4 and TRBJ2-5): ETGVTQSPTHLIKTRGQQVTLRCSSQSGHNTVSWYQQALGQGPQFIFQYYREEENGRGNFPPRFSGLQFPNYSSELNVNALELDDSALYLCASSLFSGASETQYFGPGTRLLVL.

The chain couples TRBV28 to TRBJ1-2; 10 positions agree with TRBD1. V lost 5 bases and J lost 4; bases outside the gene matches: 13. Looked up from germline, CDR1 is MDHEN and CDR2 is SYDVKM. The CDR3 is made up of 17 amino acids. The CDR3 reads CASSPVDGQGGFYGYTF. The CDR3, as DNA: TGTGCCAGCAGTCCCGTAGACGGACAGGGGGGATTCTATGGCTACACCTTC.

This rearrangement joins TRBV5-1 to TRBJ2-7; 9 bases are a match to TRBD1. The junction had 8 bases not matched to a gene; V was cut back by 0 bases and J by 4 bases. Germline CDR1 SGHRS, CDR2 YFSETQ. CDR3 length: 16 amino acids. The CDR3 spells CASSLGGPGQGYEQYF. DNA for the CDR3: TGCGCCAGCAGCTTGGGGGGGCCGGGACAGGGATACGAGCAGTACTTC.

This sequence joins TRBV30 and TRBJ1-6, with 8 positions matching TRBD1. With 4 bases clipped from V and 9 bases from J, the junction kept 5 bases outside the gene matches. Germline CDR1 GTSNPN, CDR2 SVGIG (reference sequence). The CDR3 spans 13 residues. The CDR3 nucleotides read TGTGCCTGGACCGGGGGACAGGTTTCACCCCTCCACTTT. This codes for CAWTGGQVSPLHF. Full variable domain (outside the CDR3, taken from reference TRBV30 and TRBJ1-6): SQTIHQWPATLVQPVGSPLSLECTVEGTSNPNLYWYRQAAGRGLQLLFYSVGIGQISSEVPQNLSASRPQDRQFILSSKKLLLSDSGFYLCAWTGGQVSPLHFGNGTRLTVT.

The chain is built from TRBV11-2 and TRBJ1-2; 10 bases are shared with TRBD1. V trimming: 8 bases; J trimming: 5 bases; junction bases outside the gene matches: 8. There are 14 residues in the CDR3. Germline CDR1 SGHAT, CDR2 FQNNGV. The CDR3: CASSRDRGLYGYTF. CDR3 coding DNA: TGTGCCAGCTCCCGGGACAGGGGCCTTTATGGCTACACCTTC. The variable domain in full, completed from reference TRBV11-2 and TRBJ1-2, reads EAGVAQSPRYKIIEKRQSVAFWCNPISGHATLYWYQQILGQGPKLLIQFQNNGVVDDSQLPKDRFSAERLKGVDSTLKIQPAKLEDSAVYLCASSRDRGLYGYTFGSGTRLTVV.

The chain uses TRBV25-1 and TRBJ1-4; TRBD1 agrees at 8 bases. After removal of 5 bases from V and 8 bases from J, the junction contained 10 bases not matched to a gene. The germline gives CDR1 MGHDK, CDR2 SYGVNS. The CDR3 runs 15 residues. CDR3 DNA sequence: TGTGCCAGCAGTTTATCGACAGGGGCAGGGGAAAAACTGTTTTTT. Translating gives CASSLSTGAGEKLFF.

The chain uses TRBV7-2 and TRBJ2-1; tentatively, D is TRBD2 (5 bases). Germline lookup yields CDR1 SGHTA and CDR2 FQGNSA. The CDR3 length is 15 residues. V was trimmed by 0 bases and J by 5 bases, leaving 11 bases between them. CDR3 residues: CASSLAGLADNEQFF. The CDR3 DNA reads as TGTGCCAGCAGCTTAGCGGGCCTAGCAGACAATGAGCAGTTCTTC.

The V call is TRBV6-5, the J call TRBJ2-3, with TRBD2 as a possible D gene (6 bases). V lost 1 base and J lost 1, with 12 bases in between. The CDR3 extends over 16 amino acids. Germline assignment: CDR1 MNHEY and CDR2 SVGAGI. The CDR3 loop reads CASSYFPGGGTDTQYF. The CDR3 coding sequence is TGTGCCAGCAGTTACTTCCCTGGAGGGGGCACAGATACGCAGTATTTT.

CDR3 DNA sequence: TGTGCCAGCAGTATGGGACAGGGGGCCGGAAACACCATATATTTT. It yields the protein CASSMGQGAGNTIYF. The V call is TRBV6-5, the J call TRBJ1-3; 12 bases map to TRBD1. Per germline, CDR1 MNHEY and CDR2 SVGAGI. V shed 5 bases, J shed 4 bases, and the junction held 3 bases outside the gene matches. This CDR3 is built from 15 residues.

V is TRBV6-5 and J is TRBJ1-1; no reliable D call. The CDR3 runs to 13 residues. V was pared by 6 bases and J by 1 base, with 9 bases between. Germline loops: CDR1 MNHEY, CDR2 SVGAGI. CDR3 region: CASRLHRNTEAFF. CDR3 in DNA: TGTGCCAGCAGGCTTCACAGGAACACTGAAGCTTTCTTT.

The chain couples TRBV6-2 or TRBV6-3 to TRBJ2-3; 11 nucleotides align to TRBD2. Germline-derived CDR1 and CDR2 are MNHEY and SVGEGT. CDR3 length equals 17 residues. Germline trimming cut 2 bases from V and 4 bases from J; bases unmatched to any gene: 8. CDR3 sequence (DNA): TGTGCCAGCAGTTACCCCGGTGCACTAGCGGGAGCAGATACGCAGTATTTT. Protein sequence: CASSYPGALAGADTQYF.

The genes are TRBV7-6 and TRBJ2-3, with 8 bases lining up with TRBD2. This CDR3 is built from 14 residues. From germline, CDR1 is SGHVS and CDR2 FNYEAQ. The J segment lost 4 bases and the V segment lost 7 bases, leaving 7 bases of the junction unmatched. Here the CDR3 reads CASTISGSADTQYF. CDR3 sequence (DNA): TGTGCCAGCACTATAAGCGGGAGCGCAGATACGCAGTATTTT.

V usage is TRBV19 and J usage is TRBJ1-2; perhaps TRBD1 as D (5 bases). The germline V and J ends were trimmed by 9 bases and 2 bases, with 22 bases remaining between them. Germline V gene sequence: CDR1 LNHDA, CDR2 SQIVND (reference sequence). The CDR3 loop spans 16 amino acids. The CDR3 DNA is TGTGCCAGCTTTCCCGGACAATCGCAGATAAACTATGGCTACACCTTC. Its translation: CASFPGQSQINYGYTF.

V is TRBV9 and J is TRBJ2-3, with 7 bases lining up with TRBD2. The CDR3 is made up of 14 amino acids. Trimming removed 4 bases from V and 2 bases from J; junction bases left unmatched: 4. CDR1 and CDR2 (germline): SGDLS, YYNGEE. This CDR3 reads CASSPAGFTDTQYF. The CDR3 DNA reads TGTGCCAGCAGCCCAGCGGGGTTCACAGATACGCAGTATTTT.

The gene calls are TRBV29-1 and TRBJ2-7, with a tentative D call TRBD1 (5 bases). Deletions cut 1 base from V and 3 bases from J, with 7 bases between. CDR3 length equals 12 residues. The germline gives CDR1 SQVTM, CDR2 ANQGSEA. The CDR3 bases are TGCAGCGTTGAAGGGACATACTACGAGCAGTACTTC. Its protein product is CSVEGTYYEQYF.

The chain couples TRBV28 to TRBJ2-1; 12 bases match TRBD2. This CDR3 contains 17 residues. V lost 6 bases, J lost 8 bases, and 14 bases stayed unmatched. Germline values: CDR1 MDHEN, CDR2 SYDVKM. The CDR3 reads CASSKGGASGRVDEQFF. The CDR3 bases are TGTGCCAGCAGCAAAGGGGGGGCTAGCGGGAGGGTGGATGAGCAGTTCTTC.

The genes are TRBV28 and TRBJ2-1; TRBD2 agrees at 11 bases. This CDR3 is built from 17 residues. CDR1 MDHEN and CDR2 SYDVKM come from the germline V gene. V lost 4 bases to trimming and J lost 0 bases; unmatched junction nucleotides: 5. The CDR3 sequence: CASSWGLAVSSYNEQFF. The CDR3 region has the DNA TGTGCCAGCAGTTGGGGACTAGCGGTTAGCTCCTACAATGAGCAGTTCTTC. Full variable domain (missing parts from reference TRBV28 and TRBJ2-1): DVKVTQSSRYLVKRTGEKVFLECVQDMDHENMFWYRQDPGLGLRLIYFSYDVKMKEKGDIPEGYSVSREKKERFSLILESASTNQTSMYLCASSWGLAVSSYNEQFFGPGTRLTVL.

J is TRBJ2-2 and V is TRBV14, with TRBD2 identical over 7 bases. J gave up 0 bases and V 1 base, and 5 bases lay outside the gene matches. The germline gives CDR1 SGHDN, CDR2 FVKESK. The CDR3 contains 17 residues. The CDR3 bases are TGTGCCAGCAGCCAAGTAAACGGGGGGACGAACACCGGGGAGCTGTTTTTT. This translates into CASSQVNGGTNTGELFF. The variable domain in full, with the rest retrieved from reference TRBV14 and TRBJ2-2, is EAGVTQFPSHSVIEKGQTVTLRCDPISGHDNLYWYRRVMGKEIKFLLHFVKESKQDESGMPNNRFLAERTGGTYSTLKVQPAELEDSGVYFCASSQVNGGTNTGELFFGEGSRLTVL.

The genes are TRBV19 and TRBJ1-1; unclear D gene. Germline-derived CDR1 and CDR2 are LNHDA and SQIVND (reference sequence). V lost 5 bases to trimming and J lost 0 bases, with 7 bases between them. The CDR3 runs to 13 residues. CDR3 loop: CASSPQLNTEAFF. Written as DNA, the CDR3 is TGTGCCAGTAGTCCCCAGTTGAACACTGAAGCTTTCTTT.

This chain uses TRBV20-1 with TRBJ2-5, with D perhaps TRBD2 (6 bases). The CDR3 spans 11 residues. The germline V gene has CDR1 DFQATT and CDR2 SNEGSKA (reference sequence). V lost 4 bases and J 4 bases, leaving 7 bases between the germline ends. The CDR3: CSATGGETQYF. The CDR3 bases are TGCAGTGCTACCGGGGGAGAGACCCAGTACTTC.

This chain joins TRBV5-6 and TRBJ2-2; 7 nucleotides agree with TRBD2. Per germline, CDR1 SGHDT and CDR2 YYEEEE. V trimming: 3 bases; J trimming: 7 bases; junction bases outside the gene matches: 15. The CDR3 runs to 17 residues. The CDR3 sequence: CASSSLRIGRGSGELFF. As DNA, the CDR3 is TGTGCCAGCAGCTCGCTCCGGATTGGGAGGGGAAGCGGGGAGCTGTTTTTT. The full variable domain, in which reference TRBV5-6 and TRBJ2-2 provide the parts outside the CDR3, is DAGVTQSPTHLIKTRGQQVTLRCSPKSGHDTVSWYQQALGQGPQFIFQYYEEEERQRGNFPDRFSGHQFPNYSSELNVNALLLGDSALYLCASSSLRIGRGSGELFFGEGSRLTVL.

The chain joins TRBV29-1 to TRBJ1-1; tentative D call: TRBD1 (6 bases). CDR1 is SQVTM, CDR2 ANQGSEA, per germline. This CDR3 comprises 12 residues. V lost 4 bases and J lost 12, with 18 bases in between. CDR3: CSVVLGARESFF. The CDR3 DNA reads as TGCAGCGTTGTTTTGGGGGCACGTGAGTCTTTCTTT.